These 18 T cell receptor beta chains originate from one sample sequenced in a study of T cells in Graves' hyperthyroidism and ophthalmopathy. Researchers took RNA transcripts and amplified the TCR beta CDR3 regions from them. HTBI primers were employed in a first-round RT-PCR of the TCR CDR3. TCRdb re-analysed the multiplex PCR reads in MiXCR, keeping a single row per CDR3 protein. The sample gives over 350,000 distinct CDR3 sequences, about 18% of which show up once; 35% to 45% is in the top ten. Material: blood. These receptors were taken from a young man with Graves' ophthalmopathy.

The CDR3 protein is CASSPVQGAGNTIYF. The DNA of the CDR3 is TGCGCCAGCAGCCCGGTACAGGGAGCGGGAAACACCATATATTTT. This rearrangement joins TRBV5-1 to TRBJ1-3; TRBD1 is a possible D gene (6 bases). The CDR3 is 15 residues long. Trimming cost V 4 bases and J 4 bases, with 15 bases left between them. The germline gives CDR1 SGHRS, CDR2 YFSETQ.

Only a few counts were recorded for this clonotype. The gene calls are TRBV29-1 and TRBJ2-7; D is uncertain. V was pared by 7 bases and J by 7 bases, with 17 bases between. The CDR3 runs to 12 residues. CDR1 SQVTM and CDR2 ANQGSEA come from the germline V gene. CDR3 loop: CSASTGAGEQYF. The DNA for the CDR3 is TGCAGCGCCTCGACGGGCGCTGGGGAGCAGTACTTC.

This clonotype has just a few counts. This chain connects TRBV4-2 to TRBJ2-3, with a tentative D call TRBD2 (6 bases). The V and J ends lost 3 bases and 2 bases respectively, with 9 bases between them. Germline assignment: CDR1 LGHNA and CDR2 YNFKEQ. This CDR3 is built from 14 residues. CDR3 loop: CASSQGGVTDTQYF. DNA of the CDR3: TGTGCCAGCAGCCAGGGCGGGGTCACAGATACGCAGTATTTT.

The table lists this clonotype with many counts. The V call is TRBV2, the J call TRBJ1-1; no definite D call. This CDR3 spans 12 amino acids. Germline CDR1 reads SNHLY; CDR2 reads FYNNEI. The V and J ends lost 3 bases and 2 bases respectively, with 4 bases between them. The CDR3 DNA is TGTGCCAGCAGTGAGGTTAACACTGAAGCTTTCTTT. This translates into CASSEVNTEAFF. Full variable domain (rest looked up from reference TRBV2 and TRBJ1-1): EPEVTQTPSHQVTQMGQEVILRCVPISNHLYFYWYRQILGQKVEFLVSFYNNEISEKSEIFDDQFSVERPDGSNFTLKIRSTKLEDSAMYFCASSEVNTEAFFGQGTRLTVV.

Turning to this clonotype: Just one base apart from a much larger clone, this may be a read error. The chain has TRBV7-9 and TRBJ1-2; perhaps TRBD1 as D (5 bases). This CDR3 contains 15 residues. V was shortened by 5 bases and J by 8 bases, with 21 bases between the two germline ends. CDR1 is SEHNR and CDR2 is FQNEAQ in the germline V gene (reference sequence). DNA for the CDR3: TGTGCCAGCAGCCCCACCCGGGGACCCCGGGGCGGCTACACCTTC. Its translation is CASSPTRGPRGGYTF.

This clonotype occurred many times. The chain employs TRBV12-3 or TRBV12-4 and TRBJ2-7; no clear D. V was shortened by 6 bases and J by 2 bases, with 8 bases between the two germline ends. The CDR3 extends over 12 amino acids. The CDR3 is CASRRSTYEQYF. The CDR3 DNA reads as TGTGCCAGCAGGCGGTCAACCTACGAGCAGTACTTC.

The rearrangement uses TRBV19 and TRBJ2-3; 10 bases match TRBD2. The CDR3 has 15 residues. Germline CDR1 LNHDA, CDR2 SQIVND (reference sequence). J gave up 2 bases and V 5 bases, and 4 bases lay outside the gene matches. The CDR3 loop reads CASSSAGGNTDTQYF. The CDR3 DNA reads as TGTGCCAGTAGTTCAGCGGGGGGGAACACAGATACGCAGTATTTT.

The chain uses TRBV5-6 and TRBJ2-2, with a possible D match to TRBD2 (6 bases). Germline V CDR1 and CDR2: SGHDT, YYEEEE. This CDR3 spans 15 amino acids. Trimming cost V 3 bases and J 1 base, with 10 bases left between them. CDR3 sequence (DNA): TGTGCCAGCAGCTCGGGGGATGAGAACACCGGGGAGCTGTTTTTT. Amino acid sequence: CASSSGDENTGELFF.

This clonotype appeared many times. This sequence joins TRBV7-8 and TRBJ1-2; D is undetermined. Germline-derived CDR1 and CDR2 are SGHVS and FQNEAQ. The germline V and J ends were trimmed by 0 bases and 3 bases, with 11 bases remaining between them. The CDR3 sequence is 15 residues long. The CDR3 protein is CASSLATEGDYGYTF. The CDR3 DNA reads as TGTGCCAGCAGCTTAGCGACGGAGGGCGACTATGGCTACACCTTC.

This clonotype turned up a few times. The rearrangement links TRBV29-1 to TRBJ1-2, with D maybe TRBD1 (6 bases). The CDR3 extends over 17 amino acids. V gave up 2 bases and J gave up 2 bases, with 21 bases separating them. The V gene's germline CDR1 is SQVTM and CDR2 ANQGSEA. CDR3 nucleotides: TGCAGCGTTGAACCGGGGGCGTTGTTAAATTCCAACTATGGCTACACCTTC. It codes for CSVEPGALLNSNYGYTF.

At least ten counts were recorded for this clonotype. V is TRBV28 and J is TRBJ1-6; D gene uncertain. This CDR3 contains 13 residues. Trimming shortened V by 10 bases and J by 0 bases, and 7 bases separated the two germline ends. Looked up from germline, CDR1 is MDHEN and CDR2 is SYDVKM. CDR3 coding DNA: TGTGCCACCAAGGGCTCCTATAATTCACCCCTCCACTTT. Protein: CATKGSYNSPLHF.

The rearrangement links TRBV6-4 to TRBJ1-6; 7 bases are a match to TRBD1. The CDR3 spans 15 residues. Germline CDR1 reads MRHNA; CDR2 reads SNTAGT. After removal of 6 bases from V and 10 bases from J, the junction contained 12 bases not matched to a gene. The CDR3 reads CASRTHRGVSSPLHF. CDR3 nucleotide sequence: TGTGCCAGCAGGACCCACAGGGGCGTCTCCTCACCCCTCCACTTT.

The chain carries TRBV5-5 and TRBJ2-2; TRBD2 aligns across 8 bases. The CDR3 extends over 16 amino acids. The J segment lost 6 bases and the V segment lost 4 bases, leaving 11 bases of the junction unmatched. Germline lookup yields CDR1 SGHKS and CDR2 YYEKEE (reference sequence). CDR3 region: CASSLGGGRIPGELFF. The DNA for the CDR3 is TGTGCCAGCAGCCTAGGCGGGGGGCGCATCCCCGGGGAGCTGTTTTTT.

The J gene is TRBJ2-2, the V gene TRBV7-2; either TRBD1 or TRBD2 may supply D (5 bases each). Germline V gene data show CDR1 as SGHTA and CDR2 as FQGNSA. V gave up 2 bases and J gave up 3 bases, with 10 bases separating them. This CDR3 has 15 residues. CDR3 DNA: TGTGCCAGCAGCTTACAGGGACCCCACACCGGGGAGCTGTTTTTT. Protein product: CASSLQGPHTGELFF.

This clonotype has a handful of counts. This CDR3 reads CATSDQRGAGETQYF. The CDR3 DNA is TGTGCCACCAGTGACCAACGAGGGGCGGGCGAGACCCAGTACTTC. V usage is TRBV24-1 and J usage is TRBJ2-5, with D perhaps matching TRBD1 or TRBD2 (5 bases each). Trimming stripped 4 bases from V and 5 bases from J, with 16 bases between. The CDR3 extends over 15 amino acids. Germline V gives CDR1 KGHDR, CDR2 SFDVKD.

This clonotype was detected ten times or more. The CDR3 sequence: CASSADRGEKLFF. Here the CDR3 DNA reads TGTGCCAGCAGCGCCGACAGGGGTGAAAAACTGTTTTTT. The chain combines TRBV9 with TRBJ1-4; 8 bases are a match to TRBD1. V dropped 3 bases and J dropped 7; count of bases not matched to a gene: 2. The germline V gene encodes CDR1 SGDLS and CDR2 YYNGEE. This CDR3 has 13 amino acids. Combining the CDR3 with reference TRBV9 and TRBJ1-4 gives the whole variable domain DSGVTQTPKHLITATGQRVTLRCSPRSGDLSVYWYQQSLDQGLQFLIQYYNGEERAKGNILERFSAQQFPDLHSELNLSSLELGDSALYFCASSADRGEKLFFGSGTQLSVL.

This clonotype occurred many times. The V gene is TRBV12-3 or TRBV12-4, the J gene TRBJ2-3; D is unresolved. V lost 5 bases to trimming and J lost 2 bases, with 14 bases between them. The CDR3 is 15 residues long. The CDR3 DNA reads as TGTGCCAGCAGTCCCGGATCCACCCACACAGATACGCAGTATTTT. Translating it yields CASSPGSTHTDTQYF.

This clonotype has at least ten counts. V and J are TRBV5-5 and TRBJ1-1; a weak D match, TRBD1 (5 bases). Between the trimmed V and J ends, which lost 4 bases and 3 bases, there was a span of 10 bases. The V gene's germline CDR1 is SGHKS and CDR2 YYEKEE (reference sequence). The CDR3 has 13 residues. The CDR3 protein is CASSRVGDTEAFF. CDR3 sequence (DNA): TGTGCCAGCAGCCGGGTGGGGGACACTGAAGCTTTCTTT.